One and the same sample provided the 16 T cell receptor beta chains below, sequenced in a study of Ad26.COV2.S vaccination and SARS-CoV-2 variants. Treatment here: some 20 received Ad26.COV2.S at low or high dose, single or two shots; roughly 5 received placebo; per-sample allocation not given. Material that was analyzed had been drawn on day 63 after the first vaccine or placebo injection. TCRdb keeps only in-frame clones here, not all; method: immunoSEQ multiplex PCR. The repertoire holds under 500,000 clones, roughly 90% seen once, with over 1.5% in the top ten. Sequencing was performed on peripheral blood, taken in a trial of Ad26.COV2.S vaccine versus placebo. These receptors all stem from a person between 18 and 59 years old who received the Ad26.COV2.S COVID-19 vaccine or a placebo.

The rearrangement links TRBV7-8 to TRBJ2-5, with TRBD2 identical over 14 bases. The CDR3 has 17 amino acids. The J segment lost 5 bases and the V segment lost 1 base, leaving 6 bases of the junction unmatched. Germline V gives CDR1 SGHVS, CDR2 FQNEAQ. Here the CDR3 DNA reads TGTGCCAGCAGCTTAGGGTGGACTAGCGGGGGGCCGGAGACCCAGTACTTC. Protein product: CASSLGWTSGGPETQYF.

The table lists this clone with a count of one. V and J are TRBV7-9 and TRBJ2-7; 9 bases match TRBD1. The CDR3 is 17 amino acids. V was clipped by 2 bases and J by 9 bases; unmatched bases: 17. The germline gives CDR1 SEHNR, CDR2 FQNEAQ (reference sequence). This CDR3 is CASSLRGAGQGASGQYF. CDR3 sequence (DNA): TGTGCCAGCAGCTTAAGGGGGGCGGGACAGGGCGCCTCCGGGCAGTACTTC.

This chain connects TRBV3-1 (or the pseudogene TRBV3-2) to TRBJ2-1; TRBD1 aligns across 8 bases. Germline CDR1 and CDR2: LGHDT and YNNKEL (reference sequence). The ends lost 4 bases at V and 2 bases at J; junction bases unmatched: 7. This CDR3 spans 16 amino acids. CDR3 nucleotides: TGTGCCAGCAGCCCCTACTCGACAGGGGCCTACAATGAGCAGTTCTTC. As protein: CASSPYSTGAYNEQFF.

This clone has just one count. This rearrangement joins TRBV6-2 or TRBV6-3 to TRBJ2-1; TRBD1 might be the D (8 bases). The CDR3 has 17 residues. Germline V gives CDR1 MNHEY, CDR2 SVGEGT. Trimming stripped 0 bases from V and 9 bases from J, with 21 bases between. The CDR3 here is CASSYSRGGRGLGEQFF. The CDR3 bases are TGTGCCAGCAGTTACTCTAGGGGGGGCAGGGGGCTTGGTGAGCAGTTCTTC.

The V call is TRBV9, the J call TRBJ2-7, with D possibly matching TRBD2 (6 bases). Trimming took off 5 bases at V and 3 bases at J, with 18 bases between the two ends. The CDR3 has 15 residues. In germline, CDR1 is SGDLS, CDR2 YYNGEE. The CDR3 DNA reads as TGTGCCAGCAGTGTCCGCGGGGACCCCTACTACGAGCAGTACTTC. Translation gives CASSVRGDPYYEQYF. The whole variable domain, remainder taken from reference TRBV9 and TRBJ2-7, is DSGVTQTPKHLITATGQRVTLRCSPRSGDLSVYWYQQSLDQGLQFLIQYYNGEERAKGNILERFSAQQFPDLHSELNLSSLELGDSALYFCASSVRGDPYYEQYFGPGTRLTVT.

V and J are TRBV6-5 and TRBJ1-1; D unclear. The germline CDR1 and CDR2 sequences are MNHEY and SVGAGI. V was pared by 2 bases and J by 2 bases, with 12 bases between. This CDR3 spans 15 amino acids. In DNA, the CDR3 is TGTGCCAGCAGTTACCGGTCATATAGAAACACTGAAGCTTTCTTT. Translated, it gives CASSYRSYRNTEAFF.

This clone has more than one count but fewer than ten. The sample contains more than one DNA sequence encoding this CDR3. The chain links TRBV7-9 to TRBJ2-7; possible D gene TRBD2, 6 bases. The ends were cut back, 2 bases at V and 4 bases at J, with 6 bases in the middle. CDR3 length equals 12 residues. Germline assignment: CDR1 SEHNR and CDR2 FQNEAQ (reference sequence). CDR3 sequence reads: CASSLRGYEQYF. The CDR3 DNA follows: TGTGCCAGCAGCTTACGGGGGTACGAGCAGTACTTC.

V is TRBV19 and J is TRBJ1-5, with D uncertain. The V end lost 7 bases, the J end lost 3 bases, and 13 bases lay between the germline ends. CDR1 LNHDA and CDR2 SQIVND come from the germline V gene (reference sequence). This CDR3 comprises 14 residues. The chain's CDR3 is CASNPGDYNQPQHF. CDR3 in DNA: TGTGCCAGTAACCCGGGAGACTACAATCAGCCCCAGCATTTT.

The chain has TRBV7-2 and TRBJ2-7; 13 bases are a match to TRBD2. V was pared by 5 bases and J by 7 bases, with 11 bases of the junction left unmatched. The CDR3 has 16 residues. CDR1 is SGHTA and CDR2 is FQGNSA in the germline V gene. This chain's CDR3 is CASSDQQGLAGLEQYF. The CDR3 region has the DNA TGTGCCAGCAGCGATCAACAGGGACTAGCGGGGTTGGAGCAGTACTTC.

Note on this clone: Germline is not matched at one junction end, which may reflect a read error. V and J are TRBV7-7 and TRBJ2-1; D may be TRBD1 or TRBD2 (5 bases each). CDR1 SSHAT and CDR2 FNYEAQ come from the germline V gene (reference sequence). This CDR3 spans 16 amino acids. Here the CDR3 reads CASSFGAPGPYNEQFF. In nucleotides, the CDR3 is TGTGCTAGCAGCTTCGGGGCCCCGGGGCCCTACAATGAGCAGTTCTTC.

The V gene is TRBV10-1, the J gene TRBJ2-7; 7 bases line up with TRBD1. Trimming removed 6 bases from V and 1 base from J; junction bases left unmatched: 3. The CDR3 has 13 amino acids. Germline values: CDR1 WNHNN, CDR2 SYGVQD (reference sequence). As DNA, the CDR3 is TGCGCCAGCAGCGAGACAGGGTCCTACGAGCAGTACTTC. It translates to CASSETGSYEQYF.

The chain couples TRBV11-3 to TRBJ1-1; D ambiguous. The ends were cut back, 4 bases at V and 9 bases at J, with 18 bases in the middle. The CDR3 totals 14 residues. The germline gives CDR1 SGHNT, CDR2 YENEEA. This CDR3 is CASSSSGSRRKAFF. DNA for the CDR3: TGTGCCAGCAGCTCTTCTGGCAGTCGGAGAAAAGCTTTCTTT.

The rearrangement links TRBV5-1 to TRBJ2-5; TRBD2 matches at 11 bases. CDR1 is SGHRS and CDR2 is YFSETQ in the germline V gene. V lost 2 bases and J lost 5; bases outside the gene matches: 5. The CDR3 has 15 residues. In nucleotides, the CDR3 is TGCGCCAGCAGCTTACAACTAGCGGGGGTGGAGACCCAGTACTTC. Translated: CASSLQLAGVETQYF.

The CDR3 sequence: CASSESKMGAKRRNEQFF. The CDR3 region has the DNA TGCGCCAGCAGTGAGTCGAAGATGGGGGCGAAACGGCGCAATGAGCAGTTCTTC. The chain employs TRBV10-1 and TRBJ2-1, with a possible D match to TRBD1 (6 bases). The germline gives CDR1 WNHNN, CDR2 SYGVQD (reference sequence). The germline V and J ends were trimmed by 0 bases and 6 bases, with 21 bases remaining between them. This CDR3 spans 18 amino acids.

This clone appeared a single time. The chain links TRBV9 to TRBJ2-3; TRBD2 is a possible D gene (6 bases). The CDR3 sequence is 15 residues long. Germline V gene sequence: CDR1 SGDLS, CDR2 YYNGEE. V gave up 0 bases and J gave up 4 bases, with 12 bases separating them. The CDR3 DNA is TGTGCCAGCAGCGTAGGCGGGGTAGGCGCAGATACGCAGTATTTT. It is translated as CASSVGGVGADTQYF.

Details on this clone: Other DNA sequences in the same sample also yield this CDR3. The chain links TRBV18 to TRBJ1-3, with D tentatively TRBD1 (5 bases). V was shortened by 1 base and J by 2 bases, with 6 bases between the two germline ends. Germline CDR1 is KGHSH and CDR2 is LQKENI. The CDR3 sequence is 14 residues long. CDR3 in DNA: TGTGCCAGCTCACCACAAGGGGCTGGAAACACCATATATTTT. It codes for CASSPQGAGNTIYF. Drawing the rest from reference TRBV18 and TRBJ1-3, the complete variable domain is NAGVMQNPRHLVRRRGQEARLRCSPMKGHSHVYWYRQLPEEGLKFMVYLQKENIIDESGMPKERFSAEFPKEGPSILRIQQVVRGDSAAYFCASSPQGAGNTIYFGEGSWLTVV.